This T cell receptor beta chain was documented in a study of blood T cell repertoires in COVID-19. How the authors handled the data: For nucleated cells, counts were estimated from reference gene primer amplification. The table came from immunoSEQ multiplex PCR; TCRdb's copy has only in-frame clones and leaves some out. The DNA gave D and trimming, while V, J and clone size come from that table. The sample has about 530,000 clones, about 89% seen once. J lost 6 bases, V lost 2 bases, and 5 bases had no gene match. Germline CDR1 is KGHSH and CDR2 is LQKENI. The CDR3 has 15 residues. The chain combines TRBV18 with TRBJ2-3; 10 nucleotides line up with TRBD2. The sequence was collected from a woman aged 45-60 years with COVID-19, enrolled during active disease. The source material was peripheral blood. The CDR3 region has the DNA TGTGCCAGCTCACCAAGCGGGGGGGCCAGGGATACGCAGTATTTT. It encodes CASSPSGGARDTQYF.